These 28 T cell receptor beta chains originate from one sample sequenced in a study of cytomegalovirus exposure and HLA in healthy donors. A multiplex PCR was run with 60 Vbeta primers and 13 Jbeta primers. Clones were sequenced by immunoSEQ multiplex PCR, and TCRdb holds only the in-frame ones, with some missing. The sample records over 80,000 clones, around 72% being singletons. The sequenced sample consisted of PBMCs. These receptors were collected from a man aged 35 to 55 in good health and CMV-seronegative.

The chain uses TRBV7-9 and TRBJ2-5; D possibly corresponds to TRBD1 (6 bases). The germline V and J ends were trimmed by 6 bases and 2 bases, with 10 bases remaining between them. CDR3 length: 13 amino acids. Germline-derived CDR1 and CDR2 are SEHNR and FQNEAQ (reference sequence). The CDR3 DNA reads as TGTGCCAGCAGTTTTGACAGGCAAGAGACCCAGTACTTC. Encoded protein: CASSFDRQETQYF.

The chain couples TRBV6-6 to TRBJ2-1; no clear D gene. The ends were cut back, 5 bases at V and 3 bases at J, with 8 bases in the middle. Germline-derived CDR1 and CDR2 are MNHNY and SVGAGI (reference sequence). The CDR3 consists of 13 residues. For the CDR3, the DNA is TGTGCCAGCAGTCCCTACTTCTACAATGAGCAGTTCTTC. Translation: CASSPYFYNEQFF.

The chain employs TRBV7-9 and TRBJ2-7; D is unresolved. Trimming pared 5 bases from V and 9 bases from J, leaving 14 bases between. The CDR3 covers 12 residues. Germline CDR1 is SEHNR and CDR2 is FQNEAQ (reference sequence). CDR3 in DNA: TGTGCCAGCAGCCCCCCTGGAAGGAGGCAGTACTTC. This sequence encodes CASSPPGRRQYF.

The chain uses TRBV5-1 and TRBJ1-4; 8 nucleotides agree with TRBD1. CDR3 length equals 17 residues. Germline CDR1 reads SGHRS; CDR2 reads YFSETQ. The V segment lost 4 bases and the J segment 2 bases; nucleotides outside the gene matches: 10. Here the CDR3 reads CASSSETGAATNEKLFF. CDR3 DNA sequence: TGCGCCAGCAGCAGTGAGACAGGGGCTGCTACTAATGAAAAACTGTTTTTT.

This clone was recorded once. The chain is built from TRBV9 and TRBJ1-5, with TRBD1 matching over 10 bases. This CDR3 region has 14 residues. V dropped 3 bases and J dropped 4; count of bases not matched to a gene: 1. Germline-derived CDR1 and CDR2 are SGDLS and YYNGEE. The CDR3 DNA sequence: TGTGCCAGCAGCGCGGGACAGGGGAATCAGCCCCAGCATTTT. Its translation: CASSAGQGNQPQHF. Filled out from reference TRBV9 and TRBJ1-5, the complete variable domain reads DSGVTQTPKHLITATGQRVTLRCSPRSGDLSVYWYQQSLDQGLQFLIQYYNGEERAKGNILERFSAQQFPDLHSELNLSSLELGDSALYFCASSAGQGNQPQHFGDGTRLSIL.

The rearrangement uses TRBV5-1 and TRBJ2-7; 8 positions agree with TRBD1. J gave up 4 bases and V 2 bases, and 5 bases lay outside the gene matches. CDR3 length: 14 residues. Looked up from germline, CDR1 is SGHRS and CDR2 is YFSETQ. DNA of the CDR3: TGCGCCAGCAGCTTCCCGGACAGGGTGTACGAGCAGTACTTC. Translated, it gives CASSFPDRVYEQYF. The complete variable domain, with remaining parts taken from reference TRBV5-1 and TRBJ2-7, reads KAGVTQTPRYLIKTRGQQVTLSCSPISGHRSVSWYQQTPGQGLQFLFEYFSETQRNKGNFPGRFSGRQFSNSRSEMNVSTLELGDSALYLCASSFPDRVYEQYFGPGTRLTVT.

The chain uses TRBV25-1 and TRBJ2-4; 9 positions match TRBD1. Germline CDR1 and CDR2: MGHDK and SYGVNS. Losses at the gene ends were 4 bases for V and 0 bases for J; bases not matched to a gene: 10. This CDR3 is built from 18 residues. CDR3 DNA sequence: TGTGCCAGCAGTGGGTTAGTTGGACAGGGGCTAGCCAAAAACATTCAGTACTTC. Residues: CASSGLVGQGLAKNIQYF. Looking up the rest from reference TRBV25-1 and TRBJ2-4 gives the full variable domain: EADIYQTPRYLVIGTGKKITLECSQTMGHDKMYWYQQDPGMELHLIHYSYGVNSTEKGDLSSESTVSRIRTEHFPLTLESARPSHTSQYLCASSGLVGQGLAKNIQYFGAGTRLSVL.

This sequence joins TRBV5-1 and TRBJ2-5, with a tentative D call TRBD2 (5 bases). The CDR3 has 13 amino acids. V was pared by 2 bases and J by 4 bases, with 9 bases between. Germline V gene data show CDR1 as SGHRS and CDR2 as YFSETQ. CDR3 nucleotides: TGCGCCAGCAGCTTACGGGAAAGAGAGACCCAGTACTTC. Translated, it gives CASSLRERETQYF.

The chain combines TRBV30 with TRBJ1-2; 11 bases agree with TRBD1. V shed 7 bases, J shed 4 bases, and the junction held 11 bases outside the gene matches. Germline CDR1 reads GTSNPN; CDR2 reads SVGIG (reference sequence). The CDR3 is 15 amino acids. CDR3 in DNA: TGTGCCTTTTTCCGGGACAGGGGGGCGATCTATGGCTACACCTTC. Protein sequence: CAFFRDRGAIYGYTF.

This clone has only a few counts. The J gene is TRBJ2-1, the V gene TRBV19; 11 nucleotides agree with TRBD2. The CDR3 totals 16 residues. Per the germline V gene, CDR1 is LNHDA and CDR2 is SQIVND (reference sequence). V gave up 6 bases and J gave up 8 bases; unmatched junction bases: 12. The CDR3 DNA sequence: TGTGCCAGTAGCATTAGCGGGGGGGCCAAGTGGGATGAGCAGTTCTTC. Its protein product is CASSISGGAKWDEQFF.

The chain's CDR3 is CASSETGSGYEQYF. The CDR3 DNA sequence: TGTGCCAGCAGTGAGACCGGGAGCGGGTACGAGCAGTACTTC. The V call is TRBV2, the J call TRBJ2-7; maybe TRBD2 (6 bases). Trimming cost V 3 bases and J 4 bases, with 13 bases left between them. The germline CDR1 and CDR2 sequences are SNHLY and FYNNEI. The CDR3 loop spans 14 amino acids.

This chain joins TRBV5-1 and TRBJ2-1, with D possibly matching TRBD2 (6 bases). The V and J ends lost 1 base and 4 bases respectively, with 15 bases between them. Germline assignment: CDR1 SGHRS and CDR2 YFSETQ. This CDR3 has 16 amino acids. CDR3 bases: TGCGCCAGCAGCTTGTCTGTCGCGGGGATTTACAATGAGCAGTTCTTC. Amino acids: CASSLSVAGIYNEQFF.

The chain recombines TRBV28 with TRBJ1-5, with D unclear. CDR3 length: 14 amino acids. Germline CDR1 is MDHEN and CDR2 is SYDVKM. The CDR3 coding sequence is TGTGTGAATATGAGGCAGCTTAGCAATCAGCCCCAGCATTTT. As protein: CVNMRQLSNQPQHF.

The chain links TRBV7-9 to TRBJ2-6; 10 bases fit TRBD1. CDR3 length equals 19 residues. Germline V gene data show CDR1 as SEHNR and CDR2 as FQNEAQ (reference sequence). With 5 bases clipped from V and 0 bases from J, the junction kept 10 bases outside the gene matches. In DNA, the CDR3 is TGTGCCAGCAGCATCCGGGACAGGGGCCCTCTCTCTGGGGCCAACGTCCTGACTTTC. Protein sequence: CASSIRDRGPLSGANVLTF.

The chain has TRBV10-3 and TRBJ1-2, with D maybe TRBD1 (6 bases). There are 14 residues in the CDR3. The ends were cut back, 3 bases at V and 2 bases at J, with 10 bases in the middle. Germline assignment: CDR1 ENHRY and CDR2 SYGVKD. Here the CDR3 reads CAISDPGTNYGYTF. CDR3 nucleotides: TGTGCCATCAGTGACCCAGGGACAAACTATGGCTACACCTTC.

This clone was counted only a few times. This likely comes from a read error, as the CDR3 has no conserved phenylalanine or tryptophan at its end. This chain joins TRBV29-1 and TRBJ2-3; 9 bases are a match to TRBD2. J gave up 4 bases and V 0 bases, and 8 bases lay outside the gene matches. CDR1 is SQVTM, CDR2 ANQGSEA, per germline. This CDR3 comprises 16 residues. CDR3 region: CSVEEGRGLAADTQYV. In nucleotides, the CDR3 is TGCAGCGTTGAAGAGGGTAGGGGACTAGCTGCAGATACGCAGTATGTT.

The V call is TRBV6-6, the J call TRBJ2-5, with 8 positions matching TRBD2. The J segment lost 5 bases and the V segment lost 2 bases, leaving 4 bases of the junction unmatched. The CDR3 totals 14 residues. The germline gives CDR1 MNHNY, CDR2 SVGAGI (reference sequence). CDR3 residues: CASSYRRGGETQYF. The DNA for the CDR3 is TGTGCCAGCAGTTACCGTCGGGGGGGGGAGACCCAGTACTTC.

V is TRBV27 and J is TRBJ1-2, with 7 bases that match TRBD1. V was clipped by 5 bases and J by 8 bases; unmatched bases: 5. The germline V gene has CDR1 MNHEY and CDR2 SMNVEV (reference sequence). The CDR3 has 12 residues. In DNA, the CDR3 is TGTGCCAGCAGTAAGACAGGGTACGGCTACACCTTC. Amino acid sequence: CASSKTGYGYTF.

The rearrangement links TRBV5-6 to TRBJ2-7, with 8 nucleotides matching TRBD2. The V gene end was trimmed by 0 bases and the J gene end by 4 bases; junction bases not matched to a gene: 6. Germline values: CDR1 SGHDT, CDR2 YYEEEE. The CDR3 spans 15 residues. The CDR3 sequence: CASSLVAGGGYEQYF. The CDR3 DNA reads as TGTGCCAGCAGCTTGGTTGCGGGGGGCGGATACGAGCAGTACTTC.

The chain is built from TRBV20-1 and TRBJ1-3; D gene unclear. The germline V gene encodes CDR1 DFQATT and CDR2 SNEGSKA (reference sequence). This CDR3 spans 11 amino acids. Between the trimmed V and J ends, which lost 6 bases and 3 bases, there was a span of 6 bases. CDR3 amino acids: CSAPVGNTIYF. DNA for the CDR3: TGCAGTGCCCCGGTTGGAAACACCATATATTTT.

The chain joins TRBV5-1 to TRBJ1-2; 12 bases align to TRBD1. Per the germline V gene, CDR1 is SGHRS and CDR2 is YFSETQ. The CDR3 consists of 14 residues. V lost 3 bases to trimming and J lost 7 bases; unmatched junction nucleotides: 4. For the CDR3, the DNA is TGCGCCAGCAGCTCCGGGACAGGGGGCTTTGGCTACACCTTC. It specifies CASSSGTGGFGYTF. Combining the CDR3 with reference TRBV5-1 and TRBJ1-2 gives the whole variable domain KAGVTQTPRYLIKTRGQQVTLSCSPISGHRSVSWYQQTPGQGLQFLFEYFSETQRNKGNFPGRFSGRQFSNSRSEMNVSTLELGDSALYLCASSSGTGGFGYTFGSGTRLTVV.

The chain joins TRBV2 to TRBJ1-2; no reliable D call. V dropped 5 bases and J dropped 5 bases, with 12 bases sitting between them. This CDR3 is 13 amino acids long. Germline assignment: CDR1 SNHLY and CDR2 FYNNEI. This chain's CDR3 is CASSLRRDYGYTF. The CDR3 coding sequence is TGTGCCAGCAGTCTACGACGGGATTATGGCTACACCTTC.

The V call is TRBV2, the J call TRBJ1-2, with TRBD1 matching over 8 bases. CDR1 and CDR2 (germline): SNHLY, FYNNEI. This CDR3 contains 14 residues. V trimming: 4 bases; J trimming: 2 bases; junction bases outside the gene matches: 3. CDR3 sequence reads: CASSGNRGNYGYTF. CDR3 nucleotide sequence: TGTGCCAGCAGTGGTAACAGGGGGAACTATGGCTACACCTTC.

The gene calls are TRBV6-5 and TRBJ2-5; TRBD2 matches at 8 bases. V was clipped by 4 bases and J by 3 bases; unmatched bases: 7. Germline V gives CDR1 MNHEY, CDR2 SVGAGI. The CDR3 length is 15 residues. The CDR3 bases are TGTGCCAGCAGTTTCCCCCGGGAGGGGAAAGAGACCCAGTACTTC. It specifies CASSFPREGKETQYF.

The rearrangement joins TRBV5-6 to TRBJ2-7, with D perhaps matching TRBD2 (6 bases). Germline values: CDR1 SGHDT, CDR2 YYEEEE. The CDR3 consists of 14 residues. The V end was cut by 2 bases, the J end by 4 bases, with 13 bases between. The CDR3 loop reads CASSFGDGGYEQYF. The CDR3 DNA reads TGTGCCAGCAGCTTCGGCGACGGGGGTTACGAGCAGTACTTC.

The chain recombines TRBV5-4 with TRBJ2-7, with D possibly matching TRBD2 (7 bases). CDR1 is SGHNT, CDR2 YYREEE, per germline (reference sequence). Trimming took off 3 bases at V and 4 bases at J, with 11 bases between the two ends. The CDR3 has 13 residues. CDR3 coding DNA: TGTGCCAGCAGCTCCGAGGGGGGGTACGAGCAGTACTTC. Encoded protein: CASSSEGGYEQYF.

The J gene is TRBJ2-2, the V gene TRBV30; D possibly corresponds to TRBD2 (7 bases). This CDR3 is 15 amino acids long. Germline V gene sequence: CDR1 GTSNPN, CDR2 SVGIG (reference sequence). V shed 2 bases and J shed 3 bases, with 13 bases lying between them. CDR3 region: CAWSFGGAHTGELFF. In DNA form, the CDR3 reads TGTGCCTGGAGTTTTGGGGGGGCCCACACCGGGGAGCTGTTTTTT.

In its sample, this clone was seen a few times. The chain joins TRBV27 to TRBJ2-5; TRBD2 aligns across 10 bases. The V gene end was trimmed by 3 bases and the J gene end by 5 bases; junction bases not matched to a gene: 12. CDR1 and CDR2 (germline): MNHEY, SMNVEV (reference sequence). The CDR3 sequence is 17 residues long. The CDR3 sequence is CASSLGSGGARGETQYF. DNA for the CDR3: TGTGCCAGCAGTTTGGGGAGCGGGGGGGCCCGGGGGGAGACCCAGTACTTC.